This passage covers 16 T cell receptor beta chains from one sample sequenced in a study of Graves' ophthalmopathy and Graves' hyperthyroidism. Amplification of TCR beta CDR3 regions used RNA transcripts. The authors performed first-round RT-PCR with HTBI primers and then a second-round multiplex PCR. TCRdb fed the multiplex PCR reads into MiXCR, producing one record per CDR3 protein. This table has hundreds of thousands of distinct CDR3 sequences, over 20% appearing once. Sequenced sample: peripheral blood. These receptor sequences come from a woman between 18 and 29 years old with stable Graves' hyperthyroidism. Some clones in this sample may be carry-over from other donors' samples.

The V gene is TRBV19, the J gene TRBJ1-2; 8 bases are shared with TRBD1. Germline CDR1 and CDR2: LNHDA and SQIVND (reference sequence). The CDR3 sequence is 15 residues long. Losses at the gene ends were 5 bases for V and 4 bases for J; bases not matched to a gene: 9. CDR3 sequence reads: CASSPRDRPTYGYTF. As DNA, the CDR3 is TGTGCCAGTAGTCCCCGGGACAGGCCAACCTATGGCTACACCTTC.

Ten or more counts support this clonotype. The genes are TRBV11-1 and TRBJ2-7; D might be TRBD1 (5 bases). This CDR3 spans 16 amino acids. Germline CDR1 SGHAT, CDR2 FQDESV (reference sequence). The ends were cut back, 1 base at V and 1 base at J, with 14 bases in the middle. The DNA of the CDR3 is TGTGCCAGCAGCTTAGATCCCAGGGTGGGGTCCTACGAGCAGTACTTC. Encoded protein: CASSLDPRVGSYEQYF.

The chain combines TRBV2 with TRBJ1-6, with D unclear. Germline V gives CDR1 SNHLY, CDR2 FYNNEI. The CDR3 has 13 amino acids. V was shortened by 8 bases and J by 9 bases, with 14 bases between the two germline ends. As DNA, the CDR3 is TGTGCCAGCGTCGTCCTTGTCAGTTCACCCCTCCACTTT. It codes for CASVVLVSSPLHF.

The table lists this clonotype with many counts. CDR3 sequence: CASIRLAGPYEQYF. CDR3 nucleotides: TGTGCCAGCATCAGACTAGCGGGACCCTACGAGCAGTACTTC. The chain joins TRBV2 to TRBJ2-7; 11 nucleotides align to TRBD2. This CDR3 is 14 amino acids long. V shed 7 bases and J 2 bases; nucleotides not matched to a gene: 4. CDR1 and CDR2 (germline): SNHLY, FYNNEI. Full variable domain (remainder filled in from reference TRBV2 and TRBJ2-7): EPEVTQTPSHQVTQMGQEVILRCVPISNHLYFYWYRQILGQKVEFLVSFYNNEISEKSEIFDDQFSVERPDGSNFTLKIRSTKLEDSAMYFCASIRLAGPYEQYFGPGTRLTVT.

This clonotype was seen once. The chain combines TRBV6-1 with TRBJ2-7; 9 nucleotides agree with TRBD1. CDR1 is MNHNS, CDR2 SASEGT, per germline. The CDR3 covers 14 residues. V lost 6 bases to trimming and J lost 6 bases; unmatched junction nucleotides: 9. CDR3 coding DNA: TGTGCCAGCAGCAACTTAGGACAGGGGTCCGAGCAGTACTTC. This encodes CASSNLGQGSEQYF.

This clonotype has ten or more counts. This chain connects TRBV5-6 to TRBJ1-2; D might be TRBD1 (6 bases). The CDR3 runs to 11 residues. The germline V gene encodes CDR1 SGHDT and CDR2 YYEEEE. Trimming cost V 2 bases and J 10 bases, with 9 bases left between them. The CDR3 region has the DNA TGTGCCAGCAGCTTCGGACAGTTCTACACCTTC. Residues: CASSFGQFYTF.

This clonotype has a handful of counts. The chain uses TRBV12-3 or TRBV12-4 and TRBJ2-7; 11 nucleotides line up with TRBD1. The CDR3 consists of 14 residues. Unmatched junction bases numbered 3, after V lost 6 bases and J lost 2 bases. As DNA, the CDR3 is TGTGCCAGCAGAGGGGACAGGGGGGCCTACGAGCAGTACTTC. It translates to CASRGDRGAYEQYF.

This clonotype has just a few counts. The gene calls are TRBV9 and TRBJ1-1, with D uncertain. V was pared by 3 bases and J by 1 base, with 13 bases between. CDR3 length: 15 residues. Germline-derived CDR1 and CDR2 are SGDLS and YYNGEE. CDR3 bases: TGTGCCAGCAGCGCTCAAGGACTGTCGAACACTGAAGCTTTCTTT. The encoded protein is CASSAQGLSNTEAFF.

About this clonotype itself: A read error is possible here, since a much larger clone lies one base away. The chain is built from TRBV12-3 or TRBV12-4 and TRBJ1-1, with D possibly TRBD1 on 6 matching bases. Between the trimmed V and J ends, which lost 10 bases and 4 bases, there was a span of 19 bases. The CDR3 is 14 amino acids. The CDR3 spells CAISPGQGTTEAFF. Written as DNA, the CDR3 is TGTGCCATCAGCCCGGGACAAGGAACCACTGAAGCTTTCTTT.

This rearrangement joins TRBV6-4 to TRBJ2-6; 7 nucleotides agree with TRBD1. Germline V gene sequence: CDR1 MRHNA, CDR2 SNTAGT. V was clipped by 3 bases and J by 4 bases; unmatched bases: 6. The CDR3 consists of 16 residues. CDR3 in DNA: TGTGCCAGCAGTGAATCGACAGGGAACGGGGCCAACGTCCTGACTTTC. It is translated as CASSESTGNGANVLTF.

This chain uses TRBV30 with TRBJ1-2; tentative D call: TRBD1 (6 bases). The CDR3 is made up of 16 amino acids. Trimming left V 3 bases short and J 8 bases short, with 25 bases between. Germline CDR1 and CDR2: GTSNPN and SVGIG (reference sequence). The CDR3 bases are TGTGCCTGGAGAGGCAGGGGCCCCTACCGTCAGTACGGCTACACCTTC. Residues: CAWRGRGPYRQYGYTF.

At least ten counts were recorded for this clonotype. The CDR3 DNA sequence: TGTGCCAGCAGTTTATGGGAGCGAAGCTACACCTTC. It codes for CASSLWERSYTF. The chain is built from TRBV12-3 or TRBV12-4 and TRBJ1-2; D is unclear. This CDR3 spans 12 amino acids. The V end lost 2 bases, the J end lost 9 bases, and 10 bases lay between the germline ends.

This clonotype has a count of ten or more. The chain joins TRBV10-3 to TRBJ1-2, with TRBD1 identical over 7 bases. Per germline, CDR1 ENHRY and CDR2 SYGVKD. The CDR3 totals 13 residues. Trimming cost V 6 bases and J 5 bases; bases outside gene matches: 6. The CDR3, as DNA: TGTGCCATCAGCGACAGGGACAGATATGGCTACACCTTC. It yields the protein CAISDRDRYGYTF.

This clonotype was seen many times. The CDR3 nucleotides read TGTGCCAGCAGTTTAAAGGGGTTCACTGAAGCTTTCTTT. Encoded protein: CASSLKGFTEAFF. The chain has TRBV12-3 or TRBV12-4 and TRBJ1-1, with a possible D match to TRBD1 (5 bases). The CDR3 runs to 13 residues. With 2 bases removed from V and 4 bases from J, the gap between germline ends came to 8 bases.

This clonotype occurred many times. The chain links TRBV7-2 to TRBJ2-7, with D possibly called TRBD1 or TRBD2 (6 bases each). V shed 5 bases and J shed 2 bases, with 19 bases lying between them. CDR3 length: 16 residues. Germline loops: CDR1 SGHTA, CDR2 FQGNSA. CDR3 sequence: CASSLSPGRDTYEQYF. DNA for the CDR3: TGTGCCAGCAGCCTAAGTCCTGGGCGGGACACCTACGAGCAGTACTTC.

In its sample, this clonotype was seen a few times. CDR3 sequence: CASSQVPSGRAEYGYTF. The DNA of the CDR3 is TGTGCCAGCAGCCAAGTCCCCTCGGGAAGGGCGGAGTATGGCTACACCTTC. The V gene is TRBV4-2, the J gene TRBJ1-2, with D unclear. Per germline, CDR1 LGHNA and CDR2 YNFKEQ. V lost 1 base and J 5 bases, leaving 20 bases between the germline ends. This CDR3 spans 17 amino acids.